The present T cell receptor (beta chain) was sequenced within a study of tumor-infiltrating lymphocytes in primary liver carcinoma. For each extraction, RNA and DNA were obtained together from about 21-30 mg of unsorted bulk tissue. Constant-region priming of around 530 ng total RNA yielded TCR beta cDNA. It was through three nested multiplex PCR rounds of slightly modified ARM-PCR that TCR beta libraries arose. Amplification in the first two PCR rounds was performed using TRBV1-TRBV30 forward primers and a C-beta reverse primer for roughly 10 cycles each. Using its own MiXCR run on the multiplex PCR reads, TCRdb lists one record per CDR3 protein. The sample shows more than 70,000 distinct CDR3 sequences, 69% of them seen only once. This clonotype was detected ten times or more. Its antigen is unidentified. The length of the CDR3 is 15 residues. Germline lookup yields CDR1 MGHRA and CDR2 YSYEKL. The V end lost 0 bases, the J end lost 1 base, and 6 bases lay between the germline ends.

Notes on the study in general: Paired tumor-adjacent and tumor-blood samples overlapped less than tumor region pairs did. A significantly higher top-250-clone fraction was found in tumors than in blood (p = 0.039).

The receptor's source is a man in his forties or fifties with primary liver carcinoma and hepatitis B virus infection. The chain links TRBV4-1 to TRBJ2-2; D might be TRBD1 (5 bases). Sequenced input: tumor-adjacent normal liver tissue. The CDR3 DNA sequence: TGCGCCAGCAGCCAAGAGGGGCGGAACACCGGGGAGCTGTTTTTT. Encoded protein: CASSQEGRNTGELFF.